These T cell receptor beta chains were read from a single sample in a study of blood T cell repertoires in COVID-19. Profiled with immunoSEQ multiplex PCR; TCRdb holds only in-frame clones, not every one. Among more than 85,000 clones, roughly four fifths were seen once, and the ten largest hold approximately 17%. The sequenced sample consisted of peripheral blood. Every receptor here comes from a woman aged 60-75 years with acute or convalescent COVID-19. Each CDR3 is given with its conserved first and last residue. A D gene is named only where the DNA matches it firmly. Where a row states a size, it is once, few, many or the class of an expanded clone; other rows omit it.

clone size | D gene | J gene | V gene | CDR3 protein | CDR3 DNA
. | TRBD1 | TRBJ1-3 | TRBV2 | CASSSDRPSPISGNTIYF | TGTGCCAGCAGTTCGGACAGGCCATCCCCGATCTCTGGAAACACCATATATTTT
. | . | TRBJ1-1 | TRBV7-2 | CASSNPGQTAEAFF | TGTGCCAGCAGCAATCCAGGCCAGACCGCTGAAGCTTTCTTT
. | . | TRBJ1-2 | TRBV7-2 | CASSFGQGGYTF | .
few | TRBD1 | TRBJ1-3 | TRBV12-5 | CASGLETGAAGNTIYF | TGTGCTAGTGGTTTGGAGACAGGGGCGGCTGGAAACACCATATATTTT
. | . | TRBJ1-4 | TRBV7-9 | CASSSRGSNEKLFF | TGTGCCAGCAGCTCTAGGGGGTCTAATGAAAAACTGTTTTTT
. | . | TRBJ1-1 | TRBV10-3 | CATGATADTEAFF | TGTGCCACCGGAGCCACAGCGGACACTGAAGCTTTCTTT
. | . | TRBJ1-5 | TRBV10-2 | CASSEKGVDLLGMHF | TGCGCCAGCAGTGAGAAGGGAGTGGACCTTCTCGGGATGCATTTT
. | TRBD2 | TRBJ2-2 | TRBV28 | CASSLPRGSGGTGELFF | TGTGCCAGCAGTCTCCCCCGAGGTAGCGGGGGAACCGGGGAGCTGTTTTTT
. | TRBD1 | TRBJ2-2 | TRBV6-4 | CASSAIPGQGNTGELFF | TGTGCCAGCAGTGCCATTCCGGGACAGGGGAACACCGGGGAGCTGTTTTTT
. | . | TRBJ2-3 | TRBV5-1 | CASSLLMIGDTQYF | TGCGCCAGCAGCTTGTTAATGATCGGGGATACGCAGTATTTT
. | TRBD2 | TRBJ2-3 | TRBV4-2 | CASSLQPWAGGTDTQYF | TGTGCCAGCAGCCTCCAACCGTGGGCGGGGGGCACAGATACGCAGTATTTT
. | TRBD2 | TRBJ2-5 | TRBV5-6 | CASSSWTSGGRETQYF | TGTGCCAGCAGCTCTTGGACTAGCGGGGGCAGAGAGACCCAGTACTTC
. | . | TRBJ2-7 | TRBV21-1 | CASDRDRGAYEQYF | TGTGCCAGCGACCGGGACAGGGGGGCCTACGAGCAGTACTTC
. | . | TRBJ1-1 | TRBV18 | CASSPRRDTEAFF | TGTGCCAGCTCACCACGCCGGGACACTGAAGCTTTCTTT
. | TRBD1 | TRBJ1-5 | TRBV3-1/TRBV3-2 | CASSHGTGGFQPQHF | TGTGCCAGCAGCCATGGGACAGGGGGCTTTCAGCCCCAGCATTTT
. | TRBD1 | TRBJ2-3 | TRBV19 | CASSRDSGQGTDTQYF | TGTGCCAGTAGTAGGGATTCGGGACAGGGGACAGATACGCAGTATTTT
once | TRBD2 | TRBJ2-5 | TRBV11-2 | CASSLRAGGPWETQYF | TGTGCCAGCAGCTTAAGAGCGGGGGGGCCTTGGGAGACCCAGTACTTC
. | . | TRBJ2-5 | TRBV11-2 | CASSLGERETQYF | TGTGCCAGCAGCTTAGGGGAGCGGGAGACCCAGTACTTC
. | TRBD2 | TRBJ2-7 | TRBV3-1/TRBV3-2 | CASSPGGVSYEQYF | TGTGCCAGCAGCCCCGGGGGGGTTTCCTACGAGCAGTACTTC
. | . | TRBJ2-7 | TRBV7-3 | CASSFGGGYYEQYF | TGTGCCAGCAGCTTTGGAGGGGGCTATTACGAGCAGTACTTC
once | . | TRBJ2-6 | TRBV19 | CASTEDRSLSGANVLTF | TGTGCCAGTACGGAAGACAGGAGCCTCTCTGGGGCCAACGTCCTGACTTTC
. | . | TRBJ1-6 | TRBV5-4 | CASSSGLDRSYNSPLHF | TGTGCCAGCAGCTCGGGACTGGATCGCTCCTATAATTCACCCCTCCACTTT
. | . | TRBJ1-1 | TRBV11-1 | CASSLSAGQSFF | TGTGCCAGCAGCTTATCGGCGGGTCAGTCTTTCTTT
. | TRBD2 | TRBJ2-5 | TRBV5-1 | CASSQPSGGSQETQYF | TGCGCCAGCAGCCAGCCTAGCGGGGGCTCCCAAGAGACCCAGTACTTC
. | . | TRBJ2-2 | TRBV7-3 | CASSLLQGNTGELFF | TGTGCCAGCAGCTTATTGCAGGGAAACACCGGGGAGCTGTTTTTT
. | . | TRBJ2-3 | TRBV7-8 | CASSLPLATDTQYF | TGTGCCAGCAGCCTCCCCCTGGCCACAGATACGCAGTATTTT
. | . | TRBJ1-1 | TRBV12-3/TRBV12-4 | CASSTTVNTEAFF | TGTGCCAGCAGCACGACAGTGAACACTGAAGCTTTCTTT
. | . | TRBJ2-4 | TRBV10-1 | CASPRLFGDGNIQYF | TGCGCCAGCCCCCGACTTTTCGGAGACGGAAACATTCAGTACTTC
. | . | TRBJ2-5 | TRBV28 | CASRASWGSQETQYF | TGTGCCAGCAGGGCCTCGTGGGGCAGTCAAGAGACCCAGTACTTC
. | . | TRBJ1-2 | TRBV3-1/TRBV3-2 | CASSQGGRLGYTF | TGTGCCAGCAGCCAAGGGGGCCGGCTGGGCTACACCTTC
. | TRBD1 | TRBJ1-5 | TRBV6-4 | CASTGQVDSNQPQHF | TGTGCCAGCACCGGACAGGTCGATAGCAATCAGCCCCAGCATTTT
. | . | TRBJ1-1 | TRBV11-3 | CASSSPRDIEAFF | TGTGCCAGCAGCTCACCTCGGGACATCGAAGCTTTCTTT
once | TRBD1 | TRBJ2-5 | TRBV19 | CASSIGQGAETQYF | TGTGCCAGTAGTATAGGTCAGGGGGCAGAGACCCAGTACTTC
. | TRBD1 | TRBJ2-2 | TRBV7-2 | CASSPRDRGLTGELFF | TGTGCCAGCAGCCCAAGGGACAGGGGGCTTACCGGGGAGCTGTTTTTT